What follows is one T cell receptor (beta chain) and its context. As yet, its antigen is unknown. This entry comes from a study of shared clonotypes between healthy human individuals. Findings and caveats of the study: What rarefaction showed was incomplete sorted-subset sequencing despite large depth.

Cells designated naive CD8 were CD45RO-negative and were positively selected for CCR7, with terminally differentiated effector memory CD45RA+ cells excluded. TCRdb's copy holds only in-frame clones and misses some; the assay was immunoSEQ multiplex PCR. Seen here are around 1,900,000 clones, 85% to 95% observed once, and the top ten hold more than 1.5%. The source material was naive CD8+ T cells from PBMCs. This TCR was recovered from a man aged 18 to 35 in good health. Some clones in this sample may be carry-over from other donors' samples.

Here the CDR3 DNA reads TGTGCCAGCAGTTCCCCTTACGGGACGGGTGAGCAGTTCTTC. Translated, it gives CASSSPYGTGEQFF. This chain joins TRBV28 and TRBJ2-1; D may correspond to TRBD1 or TRBD2 (5 bases each). The CDR3 has 14 residues. V was trimmed by 4 bases and J by 9 bases, leaving 16 bases between them. Germline CDR1 and CDR2: MDHEN and SYDVKM.